The sequence of this T cell receptor beta chain was determined in a study of graft-versus-host responses after intestinal transplantation. Whole-study context: Each patient got anti-thymocyte globulin induction, then tacrolimus and steroids for about 3 years. General observations from the study: Some patients had graft-donor T cell macrochimerism. In their allografts, the ratios of graft-versus-host to host-versus-graft T cell clones were high.

Germline CDR1 is SNHLY and CDR2 is FYNNEI. Trimming shortened V by 0 bases and J by 0 bases, and 14 bases separated the two germline ends. The CDR3 totals 17 residues. Here immunoSEQ multiplex PCR was the method, and the copy in TCRdb shows in-frame clones only, minus some. The sample comprises 2,000 to 2,500 clones, roughly 93% of which are singletons, and roughly 1.5% rests with the top ten. A word on this clone: The antigen remains undetermined.

The receptor comes from a human patient who received an intestinal transplant, so some T cells may come from the graft donor. The chain carries TRBV2 and TRBJ1-2; maybe TRBD1 (5 bases). Sample: PBMCs, taken around 20 days after intestinal transplant. CDR3 DNA sequence: TGTGCCAGCAGTGAAGCGATAGGGGATGGGGCTAACTATGGCTACACCTTC. Translating it yields CASSEAIGDGANYGYTF.